This TCR beta chain emerged from a study of blood T cells in healthy people across ages. The V gene lost 7 bases and the J gene lost 1 base, with 10 bases spanning the gap. The CDR3 is 13 amino acids. Together with a sample-barcoded 5' primer, a J-beta primer mix was included in a second PCR lasting roughly 6 to 12 cycles. Each cDNA molecule was tagged by a template-switch adaptor that had 12 random nucleotides. Via MiXCR, TCRdb re-called the 5' RACE reads, giving one row per CDR3 protein. The sample contains more than 1,400,000 distinct CDR3 sequences, around two fifths of which appear only once. Each donor had approximately 10 milliliters of peripheral blood drawn. Study-level findings and limits: With donor CMV status unknown, expanded clonotype changes were possibly confounded. Per million T cells, TCR beta diversity dropped roughly linearly as age increased.

Only a few counts were recorded for this clonotype. Its antigen is as yet unknown. The V and J genes are TRBV12-3 or TRBV12-4 and TRBJ1-2; D unclear. The specimen sequenced was blood. The receptor was derived from a woman under 30 in good health. The CDR3: CASTFGDNYGYTF. The DNA of the CDR3 is TGTGCCAGCACCTTTGGGGATAACTATGGCTACACCTTC.